The 3 T cell receptor beta chains given below trace back to one sample, sequenced in a study of blood T cell repertoires in COVID-19. Assay: immunoSEQ multiplex PCR; the TCRdb copy retains only in-frame clones and omits some. The sample lists some 390,000 clones; 75% to 90% were seen once. Sequences were obtained from peripheral blood. The source of these receptors is a woman aged 40 to 49 with COVID-19, enrolled during active disease.

This chain links TRBV5-1 with TRBJ2-3, with D possibly TRBD2 on 6 matching bases. The germline V and J ends were trimmed by 0 bases and 3 bases, with 11 bases remaining between them. This CDR3 contains 15 residues. Germline lookup yields CDR1 SGHRS and CDR2 YFSETQ. CDR3 amino acids: CASSLGGVGTDTQYF. Here the CDR3 DNA reads TGCGCCAGCAGCTTGGGCGGGGTCGGGACAGATACGCAGTATTTT.

This clone has a single count. The chain recombines TRBV28 with TRBJ2-5; a possible D gene is TRBD1 (6 bases). There are 17 residues in the CDR3. Germline CDR1 and CDR2: MDHEN and SYDVKM. The V end was cut by 8 bases, the J end by 2 bases, with 24 bases between. The CDR3 here is CASGTPSLRRFQETQYF. For the CDR3, the DNA is TGTGCCAGCGGGACACCCAGTTTGCGACGTTTTCAAGAGACCCAGTACTTC.

V is TRBV9 and J is TRBJ1-4; D is perhaps TRBD1 (5 bases). Germline V gene data show CDR1 as SGDLS and CDR2 as YYNGEE. V lost 4 bases, J lost 0 bases, and 10 bases lay in between. The CDR3 is made up of 15 amino acids. CDR3 residues: CASSHQTATNEKLFF. DNA for the CDR3: TGTGCCAGCAGCCACCAGACAGCAACTAATGAAAAACTGTTTTTT.